This passage covers 3 T cell receptor beta chains from one sample sequenced in a study of fetal regulatory T cell absence and autoimmunity. The protocol was immunoSEQ multiplex PCR, while the TCRdb copy is restricted to in-frame clones and leaves out a portion. The sample has about 95,000 clones, about two thirds seen once. Sequencing was done on a sample of pancreas tissue. Source of these receptors: a male donor with IPEX syndrome.

The V and J genes are TRBV7-6 and TRBJ1-6; D not resolved. Germline assignment: CDR1 SGHVS and CDR2 FNYEAQ. The CDR3 contains 14 residues. The ends were cut back, 2 bases at V and 6 bases at J, with 8 bases in the middle. The CDR3 is CASSLRLRNSPLHF. In nucleotides, the CDR3 is TGTGCCAGCAGCTTACGACTCCGTAATTCACCCCTCCACTTT.

V is TRBV6-5 and J is TRBJ1-2, with D maybe TRBD1 (6 bases). There are 13 residues in the CDR3. Germline CDR1 reads MNHEY; CDR2 reads SVGAGI. V was pared by 7 bases and J by 4 bases, with 13 bases between. This CDR3 is CASTIGGFYGYTF. The CDR3 nucleotides read TGTGCCAGCACCATAGGGGGGTTCTATGGCTACACCTTC.

The chain combines TRBV10-3 with TRBJ2-2; D unresolved. Per the germline V gene, CDR1 is ENHRY and CDR2 is SYGVKD. The V gene lost 0 bases and the J gene lost 5 bases, with 7 bases spanning the gap. The CDR3 runs to 14 residues. CDR3 sequence: CAISESGPTGELFF. Written as DNA, the CDR3 is TGTGCCATCAGTGAGTCTGGACCTACCGGGGAGCTGTTTTTT.